The text below deals with one T cell receptor (beta chain). Its antigen is unknown. Base-call qualities are not available, and no considerably larger clone is one nucleotide away. The data stem from a study of T cells after yellow fever vaccination (dated 2019 in TCRdb). Background for the entire study: The SMART-Seq v4 Ultra Low Input RNA kit was used to prepare libraries from fractions with low cell numbers. Two healthy male donors made up the cohort, one aged 18 to 29 years and the other aged 30 to 40 years. To follow T-cell clones before and after both primary and booster YFV17D yellow fever vaccination, bulk TCR alpha and beta repertoires underwent longitudinal sequencing. Blood was collected at multiple timepoints before and after primary and secondary immunization, and bulk PBMC replicates and cell subsets were isolated. What the work shows at the level of the full study, not this receptor alone: Because only a couple of donors were included in the study, the extent to which the findings can be generalized is limited. FACS-sorted repertoires could contain abundant contaminating clonotypes from the bulk population, so computational filtering was required. A small fraction of clonotypes appeared in both the CD4 and CD8 compartments, likely as a result of convergent recombination. Compared with the primary T-cell response, the secondary T-cell response was faster but weaker, reaching its peak on day 5 rather than on day 15. After the booster, most of the clones that had expanded following primary vaccination were detected again (almost 98% of CD4 and more than 85% of CD8), which suggests that memory was broadly maintained.

TCR cDNA was synthesized by 5'RACE template switching, which introduced a universal primer site and unique molecular identifiers. cDNA synthesis was primed from both the TCR alpha and TCR beta constant segments. Library amplification used two PCR steps, and the second PCR step added sample barcodes and sequencing adapters. Libraries were sequenced on Illumina HiSeq 2500 (2x100 bp) or NovaSeq (2x150 bp). Concerning the study's data processing: MIGEC was used to demultiplex reads and collapse the reads into UMI consensus sequences, and MiXCR was used for V(D)J alignment. Using edgeR on replicate PBMC samples, clonotypes were called vaccine-responding if FDR was below 0.01 and the log2 fold change was above 5 up to day 15. Each bulk clonotype received a CD4 or CD8 identity based on whether the sequenced CD4 or CD8 repertoire contained that clonotype at higher abundance. TCRdb handled the public reads itself, with Q25 trimming in fastp and clone calling in MiXCR, and kept productive beta chains. Each entry is one CDR3 protein sequence, shown with its most common DNA and genes. For this entry, the V and J calls and clone size follow TCRdb and not the study's own pipeline. A total of about 580,000 distinct CDR3 sequences appear in this sample, about 15% of them only once. The ten largest clones take up around 15% of the sample.

The treatment or condition label corresponds to: live attenuated yellow fever vaccine strain. At each blood-draw timepoint, two biological replicates of bulk PBMCs were collected. PBMCs were isolated from peripheral blood using a standard Ficoll-Paque protocol. TriZol was used to extract RNA from bulk PBMCs, CD4 and CD8 fractions, and dextramer-positive and dextramer-negative fractions. Via the germline V gene, CDR1 is SGHRS and CDR2 YFSETQ. From the cysteine up to the phenylalanine, the CDR3 has a length of 15 residues. Only CDR3 DNA is held: 45 bases, read in frame from base 1. Between the V and J ends, shortened by 0 bases and 4 bases respectively, the junction contains 11 bases.

This clonotype originated in a young man who received the YFV17D yellow fever vaccine. The chain is assembled from TRBV5-1 and TRBJ1-3, with the D gene call left open. The starting material was PBMCs, obtained about 5 days after the first yellow fever vaccination. The CDR3 protein sequence reads: CASSLDGVRGNTIYF. The sequenced DNA: TGCGCCAGCAGCTTGGATGGGGTCCGCGGAAACACCATATATTTT.